In this sample, the clone carrying this TCR beta chain turned up a few times. Time point noted: pretreatment peripheral blood. In each PCR, synthetic TCR analog templates were spiked in. Data came from immunoSEQ multiplex PCR; TCRdb stores just in-frame clones and leaves some out. The sample contains tens of thousands of clones, 75% to 90% of which appear only once. V lost 3 bases to trimming and J lost 7 bases, with 12 bases between them. The CDR3 runs to 12 residues. Germline V lookup: CDR1 GTSNPN, CDR2 SVGIG (reference sequence). This record comes from a study of PD-L1 blockade in urothelial cancer. At the level of the study: The researchers analyzed blood 3 weeks (second dose) and 6 weeks after treatment start.

The specimen comprised PBMCs, sampled around atezolizumab (anti-PD-L1) treatment. The sequence came from a man aged 65 to 85 with urothelial cancer. The chain is built from TRBV30 and TRBJ1-2; D may be TRBD1 (6 bases). The DNA for the CDR3 is TGTGCCTGGAGCCGGACAGTTTTTGGCTACACCTTC. Protein: CAWSRTVFGYTF.